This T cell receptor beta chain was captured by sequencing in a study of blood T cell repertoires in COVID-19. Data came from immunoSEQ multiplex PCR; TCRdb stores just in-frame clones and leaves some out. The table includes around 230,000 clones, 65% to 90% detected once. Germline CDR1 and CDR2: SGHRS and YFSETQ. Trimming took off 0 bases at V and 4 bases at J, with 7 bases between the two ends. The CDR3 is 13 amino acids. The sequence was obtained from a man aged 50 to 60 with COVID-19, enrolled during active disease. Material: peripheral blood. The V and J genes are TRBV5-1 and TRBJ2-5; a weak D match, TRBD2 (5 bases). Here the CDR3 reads CASSLGGGETQYF. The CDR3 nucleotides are TGCGCCAGCAGCTTGGGAGGAGGAGAGACCCAGTACTTC.